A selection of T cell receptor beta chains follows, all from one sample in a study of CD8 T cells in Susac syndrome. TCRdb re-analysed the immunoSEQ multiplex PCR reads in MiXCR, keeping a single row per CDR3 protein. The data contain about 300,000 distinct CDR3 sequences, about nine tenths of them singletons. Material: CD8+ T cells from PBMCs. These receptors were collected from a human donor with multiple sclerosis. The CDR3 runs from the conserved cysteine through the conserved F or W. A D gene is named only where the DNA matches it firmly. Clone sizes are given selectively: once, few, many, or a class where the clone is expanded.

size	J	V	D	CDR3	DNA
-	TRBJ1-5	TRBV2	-	CASRLPWGDQPQHF	TGTGCCAGCAGGCTACCCTGGGGGGATCAGCCCCAGCATTTT
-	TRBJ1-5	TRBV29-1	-	CSVVSDSNQPQHF	TGCAGCGTTGTATCAGATAGCAATCAGCCCCAGCATTTT
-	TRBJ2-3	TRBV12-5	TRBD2	CASGRSRAGGSDTQYF	TGTGCTAGTGGTCGCTCCAGAGCGGGGGGCTCAGATACGCAGTATTTT
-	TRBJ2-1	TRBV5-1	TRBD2	CASTLLAGGGGNAYNEQFF	TGCGCCAGCACCCTACTAGCGGGAGGAGGGGGGAACGCCTACAATGAGCAGTTCTTC
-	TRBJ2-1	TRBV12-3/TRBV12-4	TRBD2	CASSPGLAARSSDNEQFF	TGTGCCAGCAGTCCGGGACTAGCGGCACGTTCTAGCGACAATGAGCAGTTCTTC
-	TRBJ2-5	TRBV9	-	CASSTYGGSVTETQYF	TGTGCCAGCTCTACGTACGGGGGTAGCGTAACGGAGACCCAGTACTTC
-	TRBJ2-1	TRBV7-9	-	CASRLADEQFF	TGTGCCAGCAGGCTAGCCGATGAGCAGTTCTTC
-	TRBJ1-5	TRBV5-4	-	CASSLYGAAQPQHF	TGTGCCAGCAGCTTGTACGGGGCGGCTCAGCCCCAGCATTTT
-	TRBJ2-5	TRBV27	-	CASSQEIQYF	TGTGCCAGCAGTCAAGAGATCCAGTACTTC
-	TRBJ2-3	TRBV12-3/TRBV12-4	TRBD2	CASSPSASGVTDTQYF	TGTGCCAGCAGCCCCTCAGCTAGCGGAGTCACAGATACGCAGTATTTT
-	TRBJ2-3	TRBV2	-	CASVIDTQYF	TGTGCCAGCGTAATCGATACGCAGTATTTT
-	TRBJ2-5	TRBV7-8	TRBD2	CASGQAGEEETQYF	TGTGCCAGCGGCCAGGCGGGGGAGGAAGAGACCCAGTACTTC
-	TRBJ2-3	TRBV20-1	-	CSARDAGESTDTQYF	TGCAGTGCTAGAGATGCAGGAGAGAGCACAGATACGCAGTATTTT
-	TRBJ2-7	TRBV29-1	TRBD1	CSVYSGQLYEQYF	TGCAGCGTATACTCGGGACAGCTGTACGAGCAGTACTTC
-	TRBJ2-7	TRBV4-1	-	CASSQERTYEQYF	TGCGCCAGCAGCCAAGAAAGGACCTACGAGCAGTACTTC
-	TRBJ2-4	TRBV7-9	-	CANSPRGTGPKNIQYF	TGTGCCAACAGCCCCCGTGGGACCGGTCCCAAAAACATTCAGTACTTC
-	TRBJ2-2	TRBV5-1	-	CASSLEIPGELFF	TGCGCCAGCAGCTTGGAGATTCCCGGGGAGCTGTTTTTT
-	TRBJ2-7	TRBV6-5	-	CASSILTGYEQYF	TGTGCCAGCAGTATCTTGACAGGTTACGAGCAGTACTTC
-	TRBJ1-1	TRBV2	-	CASSESWPANTEAFF	TGTGCCAGCAGTGAATCTTGGCCGGCGAACACTGAAGCTTTCTTT
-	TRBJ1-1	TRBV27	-	CASSFLTGKTEAFF	TGTGCCAGCAGTTTTTTAACAGGGAAGACTGAAGCCTTCTTT
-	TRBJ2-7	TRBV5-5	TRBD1	CASSLVGQGYEQYF	TGTGCCAGCAGCTTGGTTGGACAGGGCTACGAGCAGTACTTC
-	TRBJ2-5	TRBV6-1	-	CASSTDSRETQYF	TGTGCCAGCAGTACGGACTCGAGAGAGACCCAGTACTTC
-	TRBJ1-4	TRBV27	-	CASSSLLPQGFGEKLFF	TGTGCCAGCAGTTCCCTCCTTCCCCAGGGGTTTGGAGAAAAACTGTTTTTT
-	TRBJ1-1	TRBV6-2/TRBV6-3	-	CASSDSPTEAFF	TGTGCCAGCAGCGACTCCCCCACTGAAGCTTTCTTT
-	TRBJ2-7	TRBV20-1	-	CSARRVGGQLEQYF	TGCAGTGCTAGAAGGGTGGGAGGTCAGTTAGAGCAGTACTTC
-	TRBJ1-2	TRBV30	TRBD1	CAWSLQGADGYTF	TGTGCCTGGAGTCTACAGGGGGCGGACGGCTACACCTTC
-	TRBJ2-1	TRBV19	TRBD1	CASRMGQGHNEQFF	TGTGCCAGCCGAATGGGACAGGGACACAATGAGCAGTTCTTC
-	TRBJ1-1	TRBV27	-	CASSSRGLEAFF	TGTGCCAGCAGTTCCCGTGGGCTCGAAGCTTTCTTT
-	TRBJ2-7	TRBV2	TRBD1	CASRSGQTYEQYF	TGTGCCAGCAGGTCGGGACAGACCTACGAGCAGTACTTC
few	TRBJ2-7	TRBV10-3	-	CAISEVATLDEQYF	TGTGCCATCAGTGAGGTGGCTACCCTGGACGAGCAGTACTTC
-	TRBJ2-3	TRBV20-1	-	CSTSDTQYF	TGCAGCACCAGCGATACGCAGTATTTT
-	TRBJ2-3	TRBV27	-	CASSLYLGTTQYF	TGTGCCAGCAGTTTATATTTAGGAACTACGCAGTATTTT
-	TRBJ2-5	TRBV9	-	CASSVAGDIQETQYF	TGTGCCAGCAGCGTAGCAGGGGACATACAAGAGACCCAGTACTTC
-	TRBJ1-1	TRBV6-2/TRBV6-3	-	CASSYEMWGAPMNTEAFF	TGTGCCAGCAGTTATGAGATGTGGGGGGCGCCCATGAACACTGAAGCTTTCTTT
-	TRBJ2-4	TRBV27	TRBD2	CASSILAGGPAKNIQYF	TGTGCCAGCAGTATCCTAGCGGGGGGGCCGGCCAAAAACATTCAGTACTTC
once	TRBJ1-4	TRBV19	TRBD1	CASSIGGRGIREKLFF	TGTGCCAGTAGTATAGGTGGCAGGGGGATTCGAGAAAAACTGTTTTTT
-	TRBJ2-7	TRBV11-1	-	CASSLDEGAYEQYF	TGTGCCAGCAGCTTAGATGAGGGAGCTTACGAGCAGTACTTC
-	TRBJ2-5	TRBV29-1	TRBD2	CSVEDPLAGGALGGTQYF	TGCAGCGTTGAAGATCCACTAGCGGGAGGGGCCCTCGGTGGGACCCAGTACTTC
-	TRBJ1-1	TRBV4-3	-	CASSQTEGGGYTEAFF	TGCGCCAGCAGCCAAACAGAAGGTGGGGGATACACTGAAGCTTTCTTT
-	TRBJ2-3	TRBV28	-	CASRTRETGYTDTQYF	TGTGCCAGCAGAACCAGGGAAACGGGATACACAGATACGCAGTATTTT
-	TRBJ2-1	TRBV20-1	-	CSARLATSYNEQFF	TGCAGTGCTAGACTAGCTACCTCCTACAATGAGCAGTTCTTC
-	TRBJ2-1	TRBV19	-	CASSMVGSGGVQFF	TGTGCCAGTAGTATGGTCGGCAGCGGCGGCGTGCAGTTCTTC
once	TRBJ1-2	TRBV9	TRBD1	CASSGQGGGYTF	TGTGCCAGCAGCGGCCAGGGGGGCGGCTACACCTTC
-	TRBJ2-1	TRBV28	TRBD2	CASRREGDEQFF	TGTGCCAGCAGGCGGGAGGGGGATGAGCAGTTCTTC
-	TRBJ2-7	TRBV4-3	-	CASSQEQGRSYEQYF	TGCGCCAGCAGCCAAGAACAGGGGAGGTCCTACGAGCAGTACTTC
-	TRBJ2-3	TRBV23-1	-	CATRDGGRVDTQYF	TGCGCCACCAGAGACGGGGGGCGCGTAGATACGCAGTATTTT
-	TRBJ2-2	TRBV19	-	CASSIELATGYTGELFF	TGTGCCAGTAGTATAGAGCTCGCGACAGGCTACACCGGGGAGCTGTTTTTT
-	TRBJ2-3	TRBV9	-	CASSASGPSTDTQYF	TGTGCCAGCAGTGCATCGGGCCCTAGCACAGATACGCAGTATTTT
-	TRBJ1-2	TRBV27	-	CASSLSWTDGYTF	TGTGCCAGCAGCTTATCCTGGACAGACGGCTACACCTTC
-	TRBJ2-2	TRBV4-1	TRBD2	CASSQILAGPGFGELFF	TGCGCCAGCAGCCAAATACTAGCGGGACCCGGTTTTGGGGAGCTGTTTTTT
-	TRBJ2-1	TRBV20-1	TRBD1	CSAGDRAEVDEQFF	TGCAGTGCTGGTGACAGGGCCGAGGTCGATGAGCAGTTCTTC
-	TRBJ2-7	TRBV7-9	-	CASSLSLNTYEQYF	TGTGCCAGCAGCTTGAGCCTGAACACCTACGAGCAGTACTTC
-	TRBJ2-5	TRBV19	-	CASSIVARETQYF	TGTGCCAGTAGTATAGTTGCCCGGGAGACCCAGTACTTC
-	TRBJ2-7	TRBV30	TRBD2	CAWSVGLAHEQYF	TGTGCCTGGAGTGTAGGACTAGCGCACGAGCAGTACTTC
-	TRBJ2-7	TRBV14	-	CASSHLSNEQYF	TGTGCCAGCAGCCATCTCTCGAACGAGCAGTACTTC
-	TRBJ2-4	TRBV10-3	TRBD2	CAISASSTSGRTGGAKNIQYF	TGTGCCATCAGTGCCAGCTCGACTAGCGGGAGAACGGGTGGGGCCAAAAACATTCAGTACTTC
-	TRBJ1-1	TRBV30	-	CAWSPGNTEAFF	TGTGCCTGGAGTCCGGGGAACACTGAAGCTTTCTTT
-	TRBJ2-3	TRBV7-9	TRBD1	CASSPRTGSTDTQYF	TGTGCCAGCAGCCCCCGGACAGGGAGCACAGATACGCAGTATTTT
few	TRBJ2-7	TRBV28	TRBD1	CASSSWTGSYEQYF	TGTGCCAGCAGTTCTTGGACAGGTTCCTACGAGCAGTACTTC
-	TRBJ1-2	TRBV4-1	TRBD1	CASSQAMDRKNGYTF	TGCGCCAGCAGCCAAGCGATGGACAGGAAAAATGGCTACACCTTC